Sequencing of this T cell receptor beta chain was carried out in a study of T-cell memory formation after mild COVID-19. Across the study: The two donors had largely donor-specific TCR clusters.

This clonotype was counted at least ten times. The CDR3 runs to 14 residues. The ends were cut back, 6 bases at V and 0 bases at J, with 14 bases in the middle. The germline CDR1 and CDR2 sequences are DFQATT and SNEGSKA (reference sequence). Sample barcodes and UMIs were carried by the TCR alpha and TCR beta cDNA libraries that 5'RACE generated with constant-segment primers. TCRdb fed the 5' RACE reads into MiXCR, producing one record per CDR3 protein. The table includes over 130,000 distinct CDR3 sequences, 11% to 15% detected once. The sequencing input was PBMCs or a T cell subset sorted from them (not recorded which). V usage is TRBV20-1 and J usage is TRBJ1-1; no reliable D call. This receptor was obtained from an adult woman who had mild COVID-19 (a few samples of this study predate the infection). Cell type and time point are not known. This chain's CDR3 is CSAHGRPLNTEAFF. CDR3 in DNA: TGCAGTGCCCACGGACGCCCGTTGAACACTGAAGCTTTCTTT.